This is a list of T cell receptor beta chains from one sample in a study of T cell responses to AZD1222 COVID-19 vaccine. TCRdb's table, derived via immunoSEQ multiplex PCR, lists solely in-frame clones and lacks some. The sample comprises 180,000 or so clones, 88% of which are singletons, and more than 25% rests with the top ten. Specimen: peripheral blood, collected 28 days after the second AZD1222 dose. The receptors were sampled from an adult who received the AZD1222 COVID-19 vaccine. Each CDR3 is given with its conserved first and last residue. D genes are given only for firm matches. Clone size is stated in some rows and not others, as once, few, many or a class when expanded.

>TRBJ1-1|.|.|TRBV2
CASSDGGPGNTEAFF
TGTGCCAGCAGTGATGGAGGCCCCGGGAACACTGAAGCTTTCTTT
>TRBJ1-2|TRBD1|.|TRBV15
CATSREPQGEGYTF
TGTGCCACCAGCAGGGAGCCACAGGGGGAGGGCTACACCTTC
>TRBJ2-1|TRBD1|.|TRBV5-5
CASSRERTGLNEQFF
TGTGCCAGCAGCCGTGAGCGGACAGGGCTTAATGAGCAGTTCTTC
>TRBJ2-7|.|.|TRBV11-2
CASSFQGFGAVRQYF
TGTGCCAGCAGCTTCCAGGGCTTTGGGGCCGTTCGGCAGTACTTC
>TRBJ2-7|.|.|TRBV5-4
CASSLAGFPYEQYF
TGTGCCAGCAGCTTGGCGGGGTTCCCCTACGAGCAGTACTTC
>TRBJ2-1|TRBD2|.|TRBV11-2
CASSYIRLTSGSGNEQFF
TGTGCCAGCAGCTACATCCGCCTGACTAGCGGGAGTGGGAATGAGCAGTTCTTC
>TRBJ2-5|.|.|TRBV15
CATSRDRGAETQYF
TGTGCCACCAGCAGAGACAGGGGAGCAGAGACCCAGTACTTC
>TRBJ2-3|.|.|TRBV28
CASSSLGRSTDTQYF
TGTGCCAGCAGTTCCTTGGGACGTTCCACAGATACGCAGTATTTT
>TRBJ2-7|.|once|TRBV9
CASSLEGEQYF
TGTGCCAGCAGCCTGGAAGGCGAGCAGTACTTC
>TRBJ2-2|.|.|TRBV11-2
CASSLTDYTGELFF
TGTGCCAGCAGCTTAACAGACTACACCGGGGAGCTGTTTTTT
>TRBJ2-7|TRBD2|once|TRBV7-9
CASMAGVSYEQYF
TGTGCCAGCATGGCGGGAGTTAGCTACGAGCAGTACTTC
>TRBJ1-5|.|.|TRBV11-2
CASSLASGNQPQHF
TGTGCCAGCAGCTTAGCCTCGGGCAATCAGCCCCAGCATTTT
>TRBJ2-5|.|.|TRBV7-6
CASSLGGGTQYF
TGTGCCAGCAGCTTAGGTGGGGGGACCCAGTACTTC
>TRBJ1-3|.|.|TRBV27
CASSNSYPGAGRSYGNTIYF
TGTGCCAGCAGCAACTCCTACCCAGGTGCCGGGCGATCGTATGGAAACACCATATATTTT
>TRBJ1-3|TRBD1|.|TRBV5-4
CASSLDGTGAGNTIYF
TGTGCCAGCAGCTTGGACGGGACAGGGGCTGGAAACACCATATATTTT
>TRBJ1-6|TRBD1|.|TRBV30
CAWSSTDRGLGTLHF
TGTGCCTGGAGTTCAACGGACAGGGGCCTTGGGACCCTCCACTTT
>TRBJ2-7|.|.|TRBV4-3
CASSQDFSSYEQYF
TGCGCCAGCAGCCAAGATTTTAGCTCCTACGAGCAGTACTTC
>TRBJ1-4|.|.|TRBV27
CASSSTRGPSYEKLFF
TGTGCCAGCAGTTCCACGAGGGGCCCCTCCTATGAAAAACTGTTTTTT
>TRBJ2-7|.|.|TRBV3-1/TRBV3-2
CASSQEGRNAYEQYF
TGTGCCAGCAGCCAAGAGGGGCGCAACGCCTACGAGCAGTACTTC
>TRBJ2-1|.|.|TRBV7-3
CASSLPSYNEQFF
TGTGCCAGCAGCTTACCGTCGTACAATGAGCAGTTCTTC
>TRBJ1-6|TRBD1|.|TRBV4-2
CASSARDRNSPLHF
TGTGCCAGCAGCGCCCGGGACAGAAATTCACCCCTCCACTTT
>TRBJ2-1|.|once|TRBV27
CASSLTAEFFNEQFF
TGTGCCAGCAGTTTAACAGCGGAGTTTTTCAATGAGCAGTTCTTC
>TRBJ1-5|.|.|TRBV28
CASSGQPQHF
TGTGCCAGCAGCGGTCAGCCCCAGCATTTT
>TRBJ1-1|.|.|TRBV28
CASSPVNRGTEAFF
TGTGCCAGCAGTCCAGTGAACCGAGGGACTGAAGCTTTCTTT
>TRBJ2-3|TRBD2|.|TRBV4-3
CASSQTGLAGTDTQYF
TGCGCCAGCAGCCAGACGGGACTAGCGGGCACAGATACGCAGTATTTT
>TRBJ2-3|TRBD1|once|TRBV6-4
CASSEQGETDTQYF
TGTGCCAGCAGTGAGCAGGGGGAGACAGATACGCAGTATTTT
>TRBJ1-1|.|.|TRBV5-1
CASSLQAQNTEAFF
TGCGCCAGCAGCTTACAGGCGCAGAACACTGAAGCTTTCTTT
>TRBJ1-4|.|.|TRBV5-1
CASSLGASATNEKLFF
TGCGCCAGCAGCCTCGGCGCATCTGCAACTAATGAAAAACTGTTTTTT
>TRBJ2-3|.|.|TRBV9
CASTSGSPQSTDTQYF
TGTGCCAGCACCAGCGGGTCCCCGCAGTCCACAGATACGCAGTATTTT
>TRBJ2-7|TRBD1|.|TRBV5-4
CASSPGQGNYEQYF
TGTGCCAGCAGCCCGGGACAGGGGAACTACGAGCAGTACTTC
>TRBJ1-3|TRBD1|.|TRBV7-2
CASSLRQGPIYF
TGTGCCAGCAGCCTCCGACAGGGTCCCATATATTTT
>TRBJ2-1|TRBD2|.|TRBV6-2/TRBV6-3
CASSPRGAREQFF
TGTGCCAGCAGTCCGCGGGGGGCGCGAGAGCAGTTCTTC
>TRBJ2-2|.|.|TRBV9
CASRSRGNTGELFF
TGTGCCAGCAGGTCTAGAGGGAACACCGGGGAGCTGTTTTTT
>TRBJ1-2|.|.|TRBV9
CASSTDRNYGYTF
TGTGCCAGCAGCACCGACAGGAACTATGGCTACACCTTC
>TRBJ2-3|TRBD2|.|TRBV7-2
CASSLWTSGSTDTQYF
TGTGCCAGCAGCCTGTGGACTAGCGGGAGCACAGATACGCAGTATTTT
>TRBJ2-1|.|.|TRBV2
CASNPMGEAEQFF
TGTGCCAGCAATCCCATGGGGGAGGCTGAGCAGTTCTTC
>TRBJ1-1|TRBD1|.|TRBV5-4
CASSGDRAGTEAFF
TGTGCCAGCAGCGGGGACAGGGCGGGCACTGAAGCTTTCTTT
>TRBJ1-4|.|.|TRBV18
CASSPGRTNEKLFF
TGTGCCAGCTCACCGGGGAGAACTAATGAAAAACTGTTTTTT
>TRBJ2-7|TRBD1|few|TRBV12-3/TRBV12-4
CASSWANRGEQYF
TGTGCCAGCAGTTGGGCCAACAGGGGCGAGCAGTACTTC
>TRBJ1-2|TRBD1|.|TRBV6-1
CASSATTPGQGNSNYGYTF
TGTGCCAGCAGTGCCACGACCCCGGGACAGGGCAATTCTAACTATGGCTACACCTTC
>TRBJ2-5|.|.|TRBV28
CASSLGGSQETQYF
TGTGCCAGCAGTTTAGGCGGGTCCCAAGAGACCCAGTACTTC
>TRBJ1-1|.|.|TRBV5-1
CASSFLNTEAFF
TGCGCCAGCAGCTTCCTGAACACTGAAGCTTTCTTT
>TRBJ2-7|.|.|TRBV4-1
CASSQDRVMLYEQYF
TGCGCCAGCAGCCAAGATAGGGTGATGTTATACGAGCAGTACTTC
>TRBJ2-1|.|.|TRBV7-3
CASSLNPTDTYNEQFF
TGTGCCAGCAGCTTAAACCCGACAGATACTTACAATGAGCAGTTCTTC
>TRBJ2-1|.|.|TRBV15
CATSRASATYNEQFF
TGTGCCACCAGCAGAGCTAGCGCAACCTACAATGAGCAGTTCTTC
>TRBJ2-7|.|.|TRBV28
CASSTVWGTYEQYF
TGTGCCAGCAGTACCGTATGGGGGACCTACGAGCAGTACTTC
>TRBJ1-1|TRBD1|.|TRBV28
CASTLGGQGNTEAFF
TGTGCCAGCACTCTAGGGGGACAGGGGAATACTGAAGCTTTCTTT
>TRBJ2-7|.|.|TRBV6-2/TRBV6-3
CASSTRRAAYEQYF
TGTGCCAGCAGTACACGGCGGGCTGCCTACGAGCAGTACTTC
>TRBJ1-4|TRBD1|.|TRBV5-6
CASSLGTGYMFF
TGTGCCAGCAGCTTGGGGACAGGGTATATGTTTTTT
>TRBJ1-5|.|.|TRBV28
CASSFVGAANQPQHF
TGTGCCAGCAGTTTTGTTGGGGCGGCCAATCAGCCCCAGCATTTT